This record concerns one T cell receptor beta chain sequence. Germline V lookup: CDR1 MNHEY, CDR2 SMNVEV (reference sequence). The CDR3 contains 20 residues. Trimming took 5 bases from V and 7 from J, leaving 33 bases between them. This sample was included in a study of blood T cell repertoires in COVID-19. The wider study: In each case, the material was cDNA or gDNA derived from T cells, B-cell-depleted T cells, or PBMCs.

TCRdb keeps only in-frame clones here, not all; method: immunoSEQ multiplex PCR. The sample holds some 300,000 clones, about 91% seen once. The TCR comes from a woman aged 30 to 39 who had recovered from COVID-19. Sample: peripheral blood. This sequence joins TRBV27 and TRBJ2-1; D is possibly TRBD2 (6 bases). Here the CDR3 reads CASSLASSAHAGTRGNEQFF. CDR3 bases: TGTGCCAGCAGTCTCGCCAGCAGCGCCCACGCGGGGACGCGGGGAAATGAGCAGTTCTTC.